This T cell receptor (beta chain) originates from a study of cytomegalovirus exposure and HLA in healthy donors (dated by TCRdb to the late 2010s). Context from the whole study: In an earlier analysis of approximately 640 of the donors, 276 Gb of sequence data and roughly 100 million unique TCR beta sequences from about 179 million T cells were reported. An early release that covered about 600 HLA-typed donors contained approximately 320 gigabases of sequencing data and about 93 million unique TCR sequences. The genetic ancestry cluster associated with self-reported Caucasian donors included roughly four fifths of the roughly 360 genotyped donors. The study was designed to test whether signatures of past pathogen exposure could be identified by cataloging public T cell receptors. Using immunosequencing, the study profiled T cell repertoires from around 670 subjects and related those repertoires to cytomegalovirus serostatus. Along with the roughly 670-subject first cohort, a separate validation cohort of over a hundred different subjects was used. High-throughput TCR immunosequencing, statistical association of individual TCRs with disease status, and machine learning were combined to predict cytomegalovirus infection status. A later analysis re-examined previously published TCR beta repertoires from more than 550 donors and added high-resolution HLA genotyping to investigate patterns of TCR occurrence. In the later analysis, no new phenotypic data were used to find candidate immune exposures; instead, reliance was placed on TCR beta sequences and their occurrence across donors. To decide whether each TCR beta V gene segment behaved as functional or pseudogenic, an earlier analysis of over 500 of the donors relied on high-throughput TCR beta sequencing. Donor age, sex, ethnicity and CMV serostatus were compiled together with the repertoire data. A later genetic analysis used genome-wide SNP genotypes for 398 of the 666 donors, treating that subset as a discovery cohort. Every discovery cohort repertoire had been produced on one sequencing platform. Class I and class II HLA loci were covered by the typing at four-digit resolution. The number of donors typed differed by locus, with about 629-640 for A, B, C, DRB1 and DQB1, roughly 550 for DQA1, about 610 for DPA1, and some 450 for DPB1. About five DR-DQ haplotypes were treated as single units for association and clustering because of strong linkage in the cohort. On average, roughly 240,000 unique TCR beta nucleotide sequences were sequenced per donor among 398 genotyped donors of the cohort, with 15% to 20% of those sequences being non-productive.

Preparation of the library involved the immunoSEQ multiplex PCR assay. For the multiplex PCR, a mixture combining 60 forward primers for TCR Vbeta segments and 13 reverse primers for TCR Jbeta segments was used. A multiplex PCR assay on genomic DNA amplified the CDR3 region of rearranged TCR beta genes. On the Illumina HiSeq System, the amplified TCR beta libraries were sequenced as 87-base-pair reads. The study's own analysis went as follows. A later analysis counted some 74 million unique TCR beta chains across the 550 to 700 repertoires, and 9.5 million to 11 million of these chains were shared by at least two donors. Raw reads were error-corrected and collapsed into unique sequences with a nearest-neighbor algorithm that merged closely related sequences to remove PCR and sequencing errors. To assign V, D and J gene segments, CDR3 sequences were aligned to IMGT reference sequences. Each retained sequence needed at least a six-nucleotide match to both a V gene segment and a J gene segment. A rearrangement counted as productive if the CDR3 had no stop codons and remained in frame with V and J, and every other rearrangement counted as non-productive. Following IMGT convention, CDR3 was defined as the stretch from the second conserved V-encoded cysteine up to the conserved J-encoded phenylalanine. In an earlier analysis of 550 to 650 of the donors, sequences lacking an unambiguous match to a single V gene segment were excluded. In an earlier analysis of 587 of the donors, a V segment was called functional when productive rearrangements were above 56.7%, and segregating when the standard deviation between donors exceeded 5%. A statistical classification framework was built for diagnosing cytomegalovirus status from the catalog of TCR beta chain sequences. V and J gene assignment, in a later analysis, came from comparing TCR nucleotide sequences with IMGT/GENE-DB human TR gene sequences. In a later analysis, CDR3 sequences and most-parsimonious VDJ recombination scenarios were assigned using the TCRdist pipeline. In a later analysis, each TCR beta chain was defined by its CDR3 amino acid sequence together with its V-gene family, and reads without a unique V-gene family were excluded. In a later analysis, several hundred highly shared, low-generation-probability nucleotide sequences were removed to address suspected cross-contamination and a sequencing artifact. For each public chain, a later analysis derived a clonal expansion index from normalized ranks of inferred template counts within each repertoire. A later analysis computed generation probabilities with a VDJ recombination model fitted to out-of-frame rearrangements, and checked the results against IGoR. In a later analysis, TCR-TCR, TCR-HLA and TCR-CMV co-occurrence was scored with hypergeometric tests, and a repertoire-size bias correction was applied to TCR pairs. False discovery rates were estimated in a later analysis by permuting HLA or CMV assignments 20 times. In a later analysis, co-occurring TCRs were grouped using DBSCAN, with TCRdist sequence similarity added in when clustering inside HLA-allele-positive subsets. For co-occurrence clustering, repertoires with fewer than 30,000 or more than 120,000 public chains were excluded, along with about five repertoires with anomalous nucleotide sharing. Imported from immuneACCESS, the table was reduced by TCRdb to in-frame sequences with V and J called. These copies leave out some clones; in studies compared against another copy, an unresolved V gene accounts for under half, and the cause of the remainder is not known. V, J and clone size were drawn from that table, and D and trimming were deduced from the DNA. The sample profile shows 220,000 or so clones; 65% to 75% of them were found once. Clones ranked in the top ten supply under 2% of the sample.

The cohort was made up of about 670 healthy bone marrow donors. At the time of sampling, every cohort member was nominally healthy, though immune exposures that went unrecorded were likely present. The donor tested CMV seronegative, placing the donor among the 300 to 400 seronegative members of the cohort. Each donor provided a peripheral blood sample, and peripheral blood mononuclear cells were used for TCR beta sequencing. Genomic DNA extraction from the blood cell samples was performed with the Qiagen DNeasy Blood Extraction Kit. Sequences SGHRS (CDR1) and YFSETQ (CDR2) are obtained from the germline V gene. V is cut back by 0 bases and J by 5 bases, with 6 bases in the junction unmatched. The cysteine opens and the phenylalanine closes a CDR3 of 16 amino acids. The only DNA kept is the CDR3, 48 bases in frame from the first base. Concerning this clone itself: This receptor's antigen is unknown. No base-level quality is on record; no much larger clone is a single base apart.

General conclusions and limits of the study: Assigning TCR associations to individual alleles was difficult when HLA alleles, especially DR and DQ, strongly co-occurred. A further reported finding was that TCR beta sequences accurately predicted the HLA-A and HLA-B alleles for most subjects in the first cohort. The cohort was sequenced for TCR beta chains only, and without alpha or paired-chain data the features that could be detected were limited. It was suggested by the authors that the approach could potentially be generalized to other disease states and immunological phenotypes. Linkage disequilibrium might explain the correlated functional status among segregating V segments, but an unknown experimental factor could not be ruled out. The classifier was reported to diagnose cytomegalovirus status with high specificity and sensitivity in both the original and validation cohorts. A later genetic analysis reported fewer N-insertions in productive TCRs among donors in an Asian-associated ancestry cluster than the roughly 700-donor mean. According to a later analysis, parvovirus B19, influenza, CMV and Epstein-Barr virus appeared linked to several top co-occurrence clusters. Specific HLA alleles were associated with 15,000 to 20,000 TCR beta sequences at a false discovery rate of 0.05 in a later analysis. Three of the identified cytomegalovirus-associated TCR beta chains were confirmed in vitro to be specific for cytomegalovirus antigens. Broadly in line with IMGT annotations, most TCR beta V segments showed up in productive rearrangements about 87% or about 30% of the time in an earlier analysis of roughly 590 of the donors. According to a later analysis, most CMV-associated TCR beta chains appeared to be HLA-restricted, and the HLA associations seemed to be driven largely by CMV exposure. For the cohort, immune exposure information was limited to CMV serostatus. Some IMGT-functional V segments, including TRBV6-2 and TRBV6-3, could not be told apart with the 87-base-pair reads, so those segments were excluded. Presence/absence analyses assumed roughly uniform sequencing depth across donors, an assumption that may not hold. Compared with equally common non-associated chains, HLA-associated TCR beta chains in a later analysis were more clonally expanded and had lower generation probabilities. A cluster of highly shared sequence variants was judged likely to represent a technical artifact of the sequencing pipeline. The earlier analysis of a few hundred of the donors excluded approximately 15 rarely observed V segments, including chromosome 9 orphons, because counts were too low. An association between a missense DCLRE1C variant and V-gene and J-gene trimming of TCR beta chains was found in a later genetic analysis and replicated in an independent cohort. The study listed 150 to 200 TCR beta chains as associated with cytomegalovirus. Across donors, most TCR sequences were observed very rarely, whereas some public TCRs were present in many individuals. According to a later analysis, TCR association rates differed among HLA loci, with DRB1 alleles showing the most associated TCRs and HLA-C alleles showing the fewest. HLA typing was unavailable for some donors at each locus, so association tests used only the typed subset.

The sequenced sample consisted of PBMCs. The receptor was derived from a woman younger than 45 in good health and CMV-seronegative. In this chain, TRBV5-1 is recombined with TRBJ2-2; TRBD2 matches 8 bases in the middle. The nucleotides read TGCGCCAGCAGCTTGGGTTTAGCGGGGAAAACCGGGGAGCTGTTTTTT. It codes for CASSLGLAGKTGELFF.